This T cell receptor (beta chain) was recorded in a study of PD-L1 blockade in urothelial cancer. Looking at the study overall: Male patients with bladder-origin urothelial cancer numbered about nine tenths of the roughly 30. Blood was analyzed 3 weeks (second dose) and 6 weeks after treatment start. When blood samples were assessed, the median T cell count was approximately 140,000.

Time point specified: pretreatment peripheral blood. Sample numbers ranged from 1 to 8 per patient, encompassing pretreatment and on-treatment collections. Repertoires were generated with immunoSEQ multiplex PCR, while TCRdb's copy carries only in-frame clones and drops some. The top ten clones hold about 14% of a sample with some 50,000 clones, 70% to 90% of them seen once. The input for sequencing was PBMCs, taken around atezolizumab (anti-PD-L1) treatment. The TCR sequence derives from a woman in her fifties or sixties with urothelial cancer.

CDR3 loop: CASSSRADTQYF. Here the CDR3 DNA reads TGTGCCAGCAGTTCCAGGGCAGATACGCAGTATTTT. The chain uses TRBV28 and TRBJ2-3; a possible D gene is TRBD1 (5 bases). Germline values: CDR1 MDHEN, CDR2 SYDVKM. The CDR3 runs to 12 residues. The V end lost 4 bases, the J end lost 4 bases, and 6 bases lay between the germline ends.